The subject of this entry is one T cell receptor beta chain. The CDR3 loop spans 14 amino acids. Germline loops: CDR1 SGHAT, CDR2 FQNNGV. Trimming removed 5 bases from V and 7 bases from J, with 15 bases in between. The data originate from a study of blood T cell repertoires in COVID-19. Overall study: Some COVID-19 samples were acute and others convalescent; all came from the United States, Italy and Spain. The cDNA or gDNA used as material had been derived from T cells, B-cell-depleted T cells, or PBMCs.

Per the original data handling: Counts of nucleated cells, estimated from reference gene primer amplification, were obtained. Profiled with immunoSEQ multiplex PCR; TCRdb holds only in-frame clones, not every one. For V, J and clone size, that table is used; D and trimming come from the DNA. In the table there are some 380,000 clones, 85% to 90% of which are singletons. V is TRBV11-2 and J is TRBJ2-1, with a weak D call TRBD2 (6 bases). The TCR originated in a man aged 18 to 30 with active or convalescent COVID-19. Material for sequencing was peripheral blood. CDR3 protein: CASSPLFAGNEQFF. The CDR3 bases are TGTGCCAGCAGCCCCTTGTTCGCGGGAAATGAGCAGTTCTTC.